One sample yielded the 2 T cell receptor beta chains listed below, sequenced in a study of blood T cells in healthy people across ages. Next came a second PCR, run for about 6 to 12 cycles, which used a sample-barcoded 5' primer along with a J-beta primer mix. From the 5' RACE reads, TCRdb called clonotypes with MiXCR, one entry per CDR3 protein. The table includes around 940,000 distinct CDR3 sequences, roughly half detected once. Material: blood. These receptors came from a woman aged 60-75 years in good health.

The chain uses TRBV5-1 and TRBJ2-5; D not resolved. Germline CDR1 reads SGHRS; CDR2 reads YFSETQ. The CDR3 totals 13 residues. The V end lost 3 bases, the J end lost 5 bases, and 11 bases lay between the germline ends. In nucleotides, the CDR3 is TGCGCCAGCAGCTCTAACCTAGAGGAGACCCAGTACTTC. Protein: CASSSNLEETQYF. The whole variable domain, filled in from reference TRBV5-1 and TRBJ2-5, reads KAGVTQTPRYLIKTRGQQVTLSCSPISGHRSVSWYQQTPGQGLQFLFEYFSETQRNKGNFPGRFSGRQFSNSRSEMNVSTLELGDSALYLCASSSNLEETQYFGPGTRLLVL.

This rearrangement joins TRBV12-3 or TRBV12-4 to TRBJ2-4; maybe TRBD2 (5 bases). The end of the DNA is better explained by TRBJ2-7, so the J call may be wrong. This CDR3 region has 13 residues. CDR3 nucleotides: TGTGCCAGCGGCCGGGGTTCCCACCACGAGCAGTACTTC. It translates to CASGRGSHHEQYF.